These 26 T cell receptor beta chains were sequenced from one sample in a study of blood T cell repertoires in COVID-19. Repertoires were generated with immunoSEQ multiplex PCR, while TCRdb's copy carries only in-frame clones and drops some. The sample holds approximately 200,000 clones; about 85% are singletons and the top ten take about 1.1%. Specimen: peripheral blood. Receptor source: a man in his thirties or forties with acute or convalescent COVID-19.

This clone was recorded only once. V usage is TRBV7-2 and J usage is TRBJ1-5; 9 bases map to TRBD1. The CDR3 covers 13 residues. V lost 5 bases, J lost 7 bases, and 3 bases stayed unmatched. The V gene's germline CDR1 is SGHTA and CDR2 FQGNSA. CDR3 bases: TGTGCCAGCAGCGGGGACAGGGCGCAGCCCCAGCATTTT. Protein: CASSGDRAQPQHF.

CDR3 amino acids: CASTHLGDYYEQFF. The CDR3 bases are TGCGCCAGCACCCACCTAGGAGACTATTATGAGCAGTTCTTC. The chain is built from TRBV10-2 and TRBJ2-1; possibly TRBD2 for D (5 bases). V gave up 7 bases and J gave up 8 bases, with 18 bases separating them. In germline, CDR1 is WSHSY, CDR2 SAAADI. The CDR3 has 14 residues.

The chain couples TRBV30 to TRBJ2-7; 9 positions agree with TRBD2. The germline gives CDR1 GTSNPN, CDR2 SVGIG (reference sequence). CDR3 length equals 15 residues. V shed 0 bases, J shed 7 bases, and the junction held 10 bases outside the gene matches. The CDR3 sequence: CAWSVPASGAREQYF. CDR3 nucleotides: TGTGCCTGGAGTGTACCGGCTAGCGGGGCGAGGGAGCAGTACTTC.

V and J are TRBV29-1 and TRBJ1-4; a possible D gene is TRBD1 (5 bases). Per the germline V gene, CDR1 is SQVTM and CDR2 is ANQGSEA. V was pared by 6 bases and J by 0 bases, with 14 bases between. CDR3 size: 15 residues. CDR3 nucleotides: TGCAGCGTCCCCATCGGGGGAACAACTAATGAAAAACTGTTTTTT. Translated: CSVPIGGTTNEKLFF.

V usage is TRBV11-2 and J usage is TRBJ2-7; a possible D gene is TRBD2 (5 bases). CDR1 is SGHAT and CDR2 is FQNNGV in the germline V gene. This CDR3 contains 14 residues. The V gene lost 4 bases and the J gene lost 6 bases, with 16 bases spanning the gap. CDR3 DNA sequence: TGTGCCAGCAGCTCCTTCCGGGGTGTGGGCGAGCAGTACTTC. This sequence encodes CASSSFRGVGEQYF.

The J gene is TRBJ2-7, the V gene TRBV6-4; 11 nucleotides match TRBD1. CDR1 MRHNA and CDR2 SNTAGT come from the germline V gene. CDR3 length equals 18 residues. The V and J ends lost 5 bases and 7 bases, in that order; junction bases with no gene match: 19. The DNA of the CDR3 is TGTGCCAGCAGTACCGGGACAGGGGGACGATACGCTTTGGGGGAGCAGTACTTC. It encodes CASSTGTGGRYALGEQYF.

The rearrangement links TRBV3-1 (or the pseudogene TRBV3-2) to TRBJ2-2; D is uncertain. The CDR3 runs 16 residues. V was cut by 4 bases and J by 2 bases, with 14 bases left in between. CDR1 LGHDT and CDR2 YNNKEL come from the germline V gene (reference sequence). The DNA of the CDR3 is TGTGCCAGCAGCCGAGATCTAGGAGCTAACACCGGGGAGCTGTTTTTT. Its protein is CASSRDLGANTGELFF.

The chain uses TRBV6-5 and TRBJ1-3; D might be TRBD1 (6 bases). Trimming removed 4 bases from V and 0 bases from J, with 13 bases in between. Germline V gene data show CDR1 as MNHEY and CDR2 as SVGAGI. The CDR3 runs to 16 residues. The CDR3, as DNA: TGTGCCAGCAGTTTTCGCAGGGGAACCTCTGGAAACACCATATATTTT. Its translation: CASSFRRGTSGNTIYF.

This chain joins TRBV28 and TRBJ1-1, with D tentatively TRBD1 (5 bases). The V end was cut by 3 bases, the J end by 5 bases, with 10 bases between. The CDR3 runs 13 residues. Germline V lookup: CDR1 MDHEN, CDR2 SYDVKM. This CDR3 reads CASSFGGMTEAFF. In nucleotides, the CDR3 is TGTGCCAGCAGTTTCGGGGGGATGACTGAAGCTTTCTTT.

V and J are TRBV6-5 and TRBJ1-1; weak D call: TRBD1 (6 bases). V gave up 6 bases and J gave up 5 bases, with 10 bases separating them. Germline loops: CDR1 MNHEY, CDR2 SVGAGI. The CDR3 is 12 amino acids. The CDR3 is CASRSQGTEAFF. The DNA of the CDR3 is TGTGCCAGCAGATCACAGGGTACTGAAGCTTTCTTT.

The chain carries TRBV30 and TRBJ2-4; a possible D gene is TRBD1 (6 bases). The germline gives CDR1 GTSNPN, CDR2 SVGIG (reference sequence). The CDR3 has 11 residues. Deletions cut 5 bases from V and 16 bases from J, with 18 bases between. The CDR3 DNA reads TGTGCCTGGGGACACAGGGTACGAAAATACTTC. This translates into CAWGHRVRKYF.

V usage is TRBV7-3 and J usage is TRBJ2-2; the D gene is possibly TRBD1 (6 bases). CDR1 and CDR2 from the germline V gene are SGHTA and FQGTGA. CDR3 length: 15 amino acids. V was shortened by 5 bases and J by 0 bases, with 10 bases between the two germline ends. Here the CDR3 reads CASSRGQTNTGELFF. As DNA, the CDR3 is TGTGCCAGCAGCCGCGGACAGACGAACACCGGGGAGCTGTTTTTT.

This clone appeared once. The V call is TRBV6-5, the J call TRBJ1-2; D uncertain. The germline V gene has CDR1 MNHEY and CDR2 SVGAGI. Trimming took 8 bases from V and 4 from J, leaving 14 bases between them. The CDR3 runs 13 residues. The CDR3 DNA sequence: TGTGCCAGCTCTCAGGTACGGGGCTATGGCTACACCTTC. Translated, it gives CASSQVRGYGYTF.

The rearrangement links TRBV9 to TRBJ2-5, with 10 bases aligning to TRBD2. CDR3 length: 15 residues. Germline trimming cut 3 bases from V and 5 bases from J; bases unmatched to any gene: 7. The germline V gene encodes CDR1 SGDLS and CDR2 YYNGEE. The CDR3 DNA reads as TGTGCCAGCAGCGCCGGGACTAGCGATCCGGAGACCCAGTACTTC. Translation: CASSAGTSDPETQYF.

Written as DNA, the CDR3 is TGTGCCAGCAGGCAGGACAGGAATTACAATCAGCCCCAGCATTTT. As protein: CASRQDRNYNQPQHF. V and J are TRBV28 and TRBJ1-5, with 7 bases that match TRBD1. CDR1 is MDHEN, CDR2 SYDVKM, per germline. The CDR3 is made up of 15 amino acids. Losses at the gene ends were 6 bases for V and 3 bases for J; bases not matched to a gene: 8.

The chain links TRBV27 to TRBJ1-2; 9 bases are shared with TRBD1. V shed 2 bases, J shed 6 bases, and the junction held 7 bases outside the gene matches. This CDR3 is built from 15 residues. Germline CDR1 reads MNHEY; CDR2 reads SMNVEV (reference sequence). The CDR3 spells CASSLTGQGSHGYTF. CDR3 coding DNA: TGTGCCAGCAGTTTAACGGGACAGGGCTCCCATGGCTACACCTTC.

The chain is built from TRBV19 and TRBJ1-3, with D perhaps TRBD1 (5 bases). V gave up 3 bases and J gave up 0 bases, with 9 bases separating them. Germline CDR1 and CDR2: LNHDA and SQIVND (reference sequence). The CDR3 totals 15 residues. The CDR3 region has the DNA TGTGCCAGTAGTATTGACAGAAACTCTGGAAACACCATATATTTT. Translating it yields CASSIDRNSGNTIYF.

J is TRBJ2-1 and V is TRBV11-2, with 8 bases fitting TRBD2. V lost 5 bases to trimming and J lost 7 bases; unmatched junction nucleotides: 16. The germline V gene encodes CDR1 SGHAT and CDR2 FQNNGV. This CDR3 has 17 amino acids. In DNA, the CDR3 is TGTGCCAGCAGCCCAGCACTAGCGGTCCGAGGGCCAAATGAGCAGTTCTTC. Protein product: CASSPALAVRGPNEQFF.

The chain joins TRBV28 to TRBJ2-7; D possibly corresponds to TRBD2 (6 bases). The length of the CDR3 is 12 residues. V lost 6 bases, J lost 3 bases, and 9 bases lay in between. The germline CDR1 and CDR2 sequences are MDHEN and SYDVKM. The CDR3 protein is CASRQTSYEQYF. The CDR3 DNA follows: TGTGCCAGCAGACAGACTAGCTACGAGCAGTACTTC.

The chain is built from TRBV5-4 and TRBJ2-3, with D unclear. The CDR3 is 14 amino acids. CDR1 and CDR2 (germline): SGHNT, YYREEE (reference sequence). V lost 0 bases and J lost 0, with 5 bases in between. The CDR3 spells CASSLVGSTDTQYF. The CDR3 nucleotides are TGTGCCAGCAGCTTGGTGGGCAGCACAGATACGCAGTATTTT.

This chain joins TRBV7-2 and TRBJ2-3; the D gene is possibly TRBD2 (7 bases). The CDR3 consists of 19 residues. CDR1 is SGHTA, CDR2 FQGNSA, per germline. V was shortened by 1 base and J by 6 bases, with 26 bases between the two germline ends. CDR3 amino acids: CASSLERRLAGQRGDTQYF. DNA of the CDR3: TGTGCCAGCAGCTTAGAGCGGAGGTTAGCGGGCCAGAGGGGGGATACGCAGTATTTT.

CDR3 DNA sequence: TGTGCCAGCAGCGGGGGCCAGGGCGACAATGAGCAGTTCTTC. Its protein product is CASSGGQGDNEQFF. This chain links TRBV5-4 with TRBJ2-1; D may be TRBD1 (6 bases). The CDR3 loop spans 14 amino acids. Germline assignment: CDR1 SGHNT and CDR2 YYREEE (reference sequence). V gave up 4 bases and J gave up 5 bases, with 13 bases separating them. Using reference TRBV5-4 and TRBJ2-1 for the parts outside the CDR3, the full variable domain is ETGVTQSPTHLIKTRGQQVTLRCSSQSGHNTVSWYQQALGQGPQFIFQYYREEENGRGNFPPRFSGLQFPNYSSELNVNALELDDSALYLCASSGGQGDNEQFFGPGTRLTVL.

This clone came up a few times. CDR3 DNA sequence: TGTGCCTGGGCCTCCCGGTGGAGCTCCTATAATTCACCCCTCCACTTT. It encodes CAWASRWSSYNSPLHF. The chain employs TRBV30 and TRBJ1-6; D is uncertain. CDR3 length: 16 amino acids. Germline V gene lookup returns CDR1 GTSNPN and CDR2 SVGIG (reference sequence). V dropped 5 bases and J dropped 0 bases, with 14 bases sitting between them.

The CDR3 region has the DNA TGTGCCAGCATCTTAGGGACAGGGACAATCCTCTATGGCTACACCTTC. Its protein product is CASILGTGTILYGYTF. V usage is TRBV5-6 and J usage is TRBJ1-2, with 9 bases lining up with TRBD1. CDR3 length equals 16 residues. V was clipped by 6 bases and J by 4 bases; unmatched bases: 13. In germline, CDR1 is SGHDT, CDR2 YYEEEE.

This sequence joins TRBV11-3 and TRBJ2-1, with TRBD1 matching 10 bases. The V gene end was trimmed by 5 bases and the J gene end by 4 bases; junction bases not matched to a gene: 5. The CDR3 is 15 residues long. Germline V lookup: CDR1 SGHNT, CDR2 YENEEA. The CDR3 sequence: CASSHDRGPYNEQFF. The CDR3 bases are TGTGCCAGCAGCCACGACAGGGGGCCATACAATGAGCAGTTCTTC.

The CDR3 spells CSASDLAGGYNEQFF. Written as DNA, the CDR3 is TGCAGTGCTAGTGACTTAGCGGGGGGATACAATGAGCAGTTCTTC. The chain recombines TRBV20-1 with TRBJ2-1, with 10 bases aligning to TRBD2. V gave up 3 bases and J gave up 4 bases; unmatched junction bases: 6. The CDR3 spans 15 residues. Germline CDR1 reads DFQATT; CDR2 reads SNEGSKA (reference sequence).